The next 8 T cell receptor beta chains were all read from a single sample in a study of T cells after yellow fever vaccination. From the 5' RACE reads, TCRdb called clonotypes with MiXCR, one entry per CDR3 protein. The sample lists 450,000 to 550,000 distinct CDR3 sequences; 21% were seen once. The starting material was PBMCs, obtained roughly 20 days after the first yellow fever vaccination. The receptors originated from a man aged 18-30 years who received the YFV17D yellow fever vaccine.

The rearrangement uses TRBV6-1 and TRBJ1-2; D gene unclear. The germline V and J ends were trimmed by 7 bases and 8 bases, with 20 bases remaining between them. This CDR3 has 14 amino acids. The V gene's germline CDR1 is MNHNS and CDR2 SASEGT. The CDR3 spells CASNQRPPRWGYTF. For the CDR3, the DNA is TGTGCCAGCAACCAACGCCCCCCGCGGTGGGGCTACACCTTC.

The chain uses TRBV15 and TRBJ1-2; perhaps TRBD1 as D (5 bases). The CDR3 spans 13 residues. V was shortened by 3 bases and J by 8 bases, with 13 bases between the two germline ends. Germline assignment: CDR1 LNHNV and CDR2 YYDKDF (reference sequence). The CDR3 DNA follows: TGTGCCACCAGCAGGGGGACGGACGGCGGCTACACCTTC. Its protein product is CATSRGTDGGYTF.

This clonotype was recorded only once. V gene TRBV11-2 combines with J gene TRBJ2-1; D unresolved. The CDR3 consists of 16 residues. Trimming took 5 bases from V and 2 from J, leaving 16 bases between them. Germline CDR1 is SGHAT and CDR2 is FQNNGV. The CDR3 region has the DNA TGTGCCAGCAGCGCCGCTACTGGTATAACCTACAATGAGCAGTTCTTC. Translated, it gives CASSAATGITYNEQFF.

This clonotype was detected only once. The V and J genes are TRBV5-1 and TRBJ2-3; 12 bases are shared with TRBD2. Trimming cost V 4 bases and J 14 bases; bases outside gene matches: 14. Germline CDR1 and CDR2: SGHRS and YFSETQ. The CDR3 is 15 residues long. CDR3 sequence reads: CASSPGLAGSIRTYF. CDR3 DNA sequence: TGCGCCAGCAGCCCCGGACTAGCGGGATCGATACGCACGTATTTT.

The chain uses TRBV5-1 and TRBJ2-1; 12 bases align to TRBD2. The V and J ends lost 4 bases and 0 bases, in that order; junction bases with no gene match: 8. Germline values: CDR1 SGHRS, CDR2 YFSETQ. The CDR3 runs to 18 residues. CDR3 DNA: TGCGCCAGCAGCAGGCGAACTAGCGGGGGGTACTCCTACAATGAGCAGTTCTTC. Translating it yields CASSRRTSGGYSYNEQFF.

The rearrangement links TRBV12-3 or TRBV12-4 to TRBJ2-3; 9 positions match TRBD2. This CDR3 comprises 16 residues. The V and J ends lost 2 bases and 4 bases, in that order; junction bases with no gene match: 7. CDR3 sequence: CASSLPRGGAADTQYF. The CDR3 DNA reads as TGTGCCAGCAGTTTACCCCGCGGGGGGGCCGCAGATACGCAGTATTTT.

A few counts support this clonotype. The chain links TRBV12-3 or TRBV12-4 to TRBJ1-1; TRBD1 might be the D (5 bases). Trimming cost V 4 bases and J 10 bases, with 13 bases left between them. The CDR3 is made up of 12 amino acids. The CDR3 here is CASSSITGGAFF. CDR3 coding DNA: TGTGCCAGCAGTTCGATCACGGGGGGAGCTTTCTTT.

CDR3 residues: CSARLERGPRGTQYF. The CDR3, as DNA: TGCAGTGCTAGACTCGAGCGGGGGCCTCGCGGGACCCAGTACTTC. The J gene is TRBJ2-5, the V gene TRBV20-1; 8 nucleotides match TRBD2. With 2 bases clipped from V and 7 bases from J, the junction kept 12 bases outside the gene matches. This CDR3 region has 15 residues. CDR1 DFQATT and CDR2 SNEGSKA come from the germline V gene (reference sequence).